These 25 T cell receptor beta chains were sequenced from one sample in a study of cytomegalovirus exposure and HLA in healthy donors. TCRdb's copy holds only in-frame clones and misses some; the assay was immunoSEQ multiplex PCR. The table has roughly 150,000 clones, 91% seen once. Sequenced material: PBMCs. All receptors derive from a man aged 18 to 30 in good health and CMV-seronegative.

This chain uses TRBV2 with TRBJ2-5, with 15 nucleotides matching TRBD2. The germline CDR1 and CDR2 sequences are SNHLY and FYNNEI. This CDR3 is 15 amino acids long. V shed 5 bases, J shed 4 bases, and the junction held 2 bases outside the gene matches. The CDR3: CASSWTSGGGETQYF. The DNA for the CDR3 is TGTGCCAGCAGTTGGACTAGCGGGGGGGGAGAGACCCAGTACTTC.

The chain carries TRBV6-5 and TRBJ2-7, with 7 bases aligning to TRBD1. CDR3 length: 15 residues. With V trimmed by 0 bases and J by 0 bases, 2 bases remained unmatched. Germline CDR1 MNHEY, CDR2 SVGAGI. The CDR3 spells CASSYSGTVSYEQYF. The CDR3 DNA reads TGTGCCAGCAGTTACTCCGGGACAGTCTCCTACGAGCAGTACTTC.

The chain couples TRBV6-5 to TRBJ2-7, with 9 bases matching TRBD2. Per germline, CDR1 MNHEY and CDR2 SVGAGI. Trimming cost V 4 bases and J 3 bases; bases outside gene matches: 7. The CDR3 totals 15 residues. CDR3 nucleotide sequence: TGTGCCAGCAGTTTGGTAGCGGGGGCTATCTACGAGCAGTACTTC. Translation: CASSLVAGAIYEQYF.

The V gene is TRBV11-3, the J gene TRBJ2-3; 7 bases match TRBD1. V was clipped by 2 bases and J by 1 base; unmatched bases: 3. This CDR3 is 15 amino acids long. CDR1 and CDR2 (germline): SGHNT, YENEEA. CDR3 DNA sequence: TGTGCCAGCAGCTTAACAGGGGACGGCACAGATACGCAGTATTTT. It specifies CASSLTGDGTDTQYF.

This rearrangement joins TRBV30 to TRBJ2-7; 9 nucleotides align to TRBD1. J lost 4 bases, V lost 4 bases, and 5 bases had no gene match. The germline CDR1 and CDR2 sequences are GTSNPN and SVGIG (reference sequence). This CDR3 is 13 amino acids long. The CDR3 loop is CAWTRQGGYEQYV. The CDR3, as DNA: TGTGCCTGGACCCGACAGGGGGGGTACGAGCAGTACGTC.

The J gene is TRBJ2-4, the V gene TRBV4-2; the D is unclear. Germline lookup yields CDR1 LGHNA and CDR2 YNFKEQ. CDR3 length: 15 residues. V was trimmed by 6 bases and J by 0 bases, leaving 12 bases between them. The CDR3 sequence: CASRTANLAKNIQYF. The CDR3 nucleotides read TGTGCCAGCAGAACAGCAAACCTAGCCAAAAACATTCAGTACTTC.

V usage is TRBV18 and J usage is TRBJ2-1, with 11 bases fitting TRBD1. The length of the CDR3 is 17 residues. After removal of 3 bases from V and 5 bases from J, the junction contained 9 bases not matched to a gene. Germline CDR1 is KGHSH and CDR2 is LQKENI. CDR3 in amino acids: CASSPQGQGGMDNEQFF. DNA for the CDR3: TGTGCCAGCTCACCCCAGGGACAGGGGGGAATGGACAATGAGCAGTTCTTC.

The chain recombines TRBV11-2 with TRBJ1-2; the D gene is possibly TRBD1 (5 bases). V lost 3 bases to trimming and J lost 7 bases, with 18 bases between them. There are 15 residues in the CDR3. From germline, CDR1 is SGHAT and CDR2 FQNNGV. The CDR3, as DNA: TGTGCCAGCAGCTTGGGACCGGGAGACTCAACTGGCTACACCTTC. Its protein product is CASSLGPGDSTGYTF.

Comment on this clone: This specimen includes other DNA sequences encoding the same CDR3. The CDR3 bases are TGCGCCAGCAGCTTGGGCGGCACAGATACGCAGTATTTT. Translated: CASSLGGTDTQYF. The V and J genes are TRBV5-1 and TRBJ2-3; unclear D gene. Germline CDR1 is SGHRS and CDR2 is YFSETQ. The CDR3 extends over 13 amino acids. V was pared by 0 bases and J by 1 base, with 3 bases between.

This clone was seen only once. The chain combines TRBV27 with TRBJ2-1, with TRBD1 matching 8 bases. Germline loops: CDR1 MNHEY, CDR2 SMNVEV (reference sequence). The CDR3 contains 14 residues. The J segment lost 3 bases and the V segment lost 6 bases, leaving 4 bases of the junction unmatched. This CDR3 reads CASSWDRLYNEQFF. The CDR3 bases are TGTGCCAGCAGCTGGGACAGGCTCTACAATGAGCAGTTCTTC.

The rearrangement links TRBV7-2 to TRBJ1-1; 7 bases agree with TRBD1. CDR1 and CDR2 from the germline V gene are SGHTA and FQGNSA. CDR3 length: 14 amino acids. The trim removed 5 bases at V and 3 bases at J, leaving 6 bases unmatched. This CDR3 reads CASSNRQGHTEAFF. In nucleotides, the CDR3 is TGTGCCAGCAGCAACCGACAGGGACACACTGAAGCTTTCTTT.

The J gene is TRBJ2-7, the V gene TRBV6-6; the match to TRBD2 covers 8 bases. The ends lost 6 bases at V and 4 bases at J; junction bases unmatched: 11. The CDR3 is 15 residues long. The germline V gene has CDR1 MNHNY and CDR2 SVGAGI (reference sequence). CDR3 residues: CASRTGLAQIYEQYV. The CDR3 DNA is TGTGCCAGCAGAACCGGACTAGCCCAGATATACGAGCAGTACGTC.

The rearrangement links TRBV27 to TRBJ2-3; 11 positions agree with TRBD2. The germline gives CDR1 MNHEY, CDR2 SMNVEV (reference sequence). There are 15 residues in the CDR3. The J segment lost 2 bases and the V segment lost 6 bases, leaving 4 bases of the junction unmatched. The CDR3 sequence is CASSLAGGPTDTQYF. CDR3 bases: TGTGCCAGCAGCCTAGCGGGAGGACCCACAGATACGCAGTATTTT.

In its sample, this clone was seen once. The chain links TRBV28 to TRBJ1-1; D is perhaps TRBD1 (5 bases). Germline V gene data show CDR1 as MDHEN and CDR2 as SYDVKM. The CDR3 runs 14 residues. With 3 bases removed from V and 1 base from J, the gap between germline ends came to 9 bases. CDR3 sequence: CASSFYQGNTEAFF. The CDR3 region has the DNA TGTGCCAGCAGTTTCTATCAGGGGAACACTGAAGCTTTCTTT.

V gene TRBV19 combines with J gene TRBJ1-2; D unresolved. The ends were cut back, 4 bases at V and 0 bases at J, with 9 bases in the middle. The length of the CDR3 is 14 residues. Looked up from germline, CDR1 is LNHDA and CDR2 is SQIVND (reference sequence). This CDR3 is CASSRGLANYGYTF. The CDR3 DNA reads TGTGCCAGTAGTAGAGGACTGGCTAACTATGGCTACACCTTC.

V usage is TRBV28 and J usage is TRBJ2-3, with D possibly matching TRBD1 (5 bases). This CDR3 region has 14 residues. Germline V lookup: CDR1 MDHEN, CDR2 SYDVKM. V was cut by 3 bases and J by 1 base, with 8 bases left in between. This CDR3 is CASSLVQGTDTQYF. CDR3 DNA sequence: TGTGCCAGCAGTTTGGTACAGGGCACAGATACGCAGTATTTT.

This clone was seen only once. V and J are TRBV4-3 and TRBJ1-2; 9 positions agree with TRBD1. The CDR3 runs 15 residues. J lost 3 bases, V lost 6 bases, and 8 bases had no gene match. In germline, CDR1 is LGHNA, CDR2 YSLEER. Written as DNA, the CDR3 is TGCGCCAGCAGTAATACAGGGGGCTTGGACTATGGCTACACCTTC. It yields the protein CASSNTGGLDYGYTF.

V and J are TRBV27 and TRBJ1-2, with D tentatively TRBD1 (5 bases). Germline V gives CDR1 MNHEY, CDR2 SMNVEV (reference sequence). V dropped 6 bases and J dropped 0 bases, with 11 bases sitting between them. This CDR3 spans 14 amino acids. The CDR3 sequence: CASRTQGTNYGYTF. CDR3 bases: TGTGCCAGCAGAACGCAGGGAACTAACTATGGCTACACCTTC.

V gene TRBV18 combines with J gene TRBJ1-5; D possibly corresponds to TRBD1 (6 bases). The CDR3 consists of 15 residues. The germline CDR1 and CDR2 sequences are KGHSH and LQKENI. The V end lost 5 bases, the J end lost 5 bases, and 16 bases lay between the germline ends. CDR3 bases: TGTGCCAGCTCAGAGACAGGTGGGGCGGATCAGCCCCAGCATTTT. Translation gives CASSETGGADQPQHF.

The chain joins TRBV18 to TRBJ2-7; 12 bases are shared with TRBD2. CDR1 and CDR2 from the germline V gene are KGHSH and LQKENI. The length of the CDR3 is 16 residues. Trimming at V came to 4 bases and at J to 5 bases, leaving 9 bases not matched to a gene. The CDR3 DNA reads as TGTGCCAGCTCACTACTAGCGGGGGGCCAGACGGACGAGCAGTACTTC. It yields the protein CASSLLAGGQTDEQYF.

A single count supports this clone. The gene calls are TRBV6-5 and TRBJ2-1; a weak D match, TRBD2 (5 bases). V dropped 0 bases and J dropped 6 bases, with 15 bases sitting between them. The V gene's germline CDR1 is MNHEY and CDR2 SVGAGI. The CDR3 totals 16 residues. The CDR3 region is CASSYSSGRPTNEQFF. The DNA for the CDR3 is TGTGCCAGCAGTTACTCAAGCGGCCGCCCCACCAATGAGCAGTTCTTC.

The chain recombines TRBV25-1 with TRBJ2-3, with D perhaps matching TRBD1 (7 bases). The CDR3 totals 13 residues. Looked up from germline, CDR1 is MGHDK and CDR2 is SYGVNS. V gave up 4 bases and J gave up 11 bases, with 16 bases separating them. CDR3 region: CASSGQGVEGQYF. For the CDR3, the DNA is TGTGCCAGCAGTGGTCAGGGGGTGGAGGGGCAGTATTTT.

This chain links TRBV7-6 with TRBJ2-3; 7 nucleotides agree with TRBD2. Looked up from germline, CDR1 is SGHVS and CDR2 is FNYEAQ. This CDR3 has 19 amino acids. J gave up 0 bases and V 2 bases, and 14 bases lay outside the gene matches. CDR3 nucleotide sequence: TGTGCCAGCAGCTTAAGAGTCCTAGCGGTTACTTTTAGCACAGATACGCAGTATTTT. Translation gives CASSLRVLAVTFSTDTQYF. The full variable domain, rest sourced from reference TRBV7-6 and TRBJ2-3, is GAGVSQSPRYKVTKRGQDVALRCDPISGHVSLYWYRQALGQGPEFLTYFNYEAQQDKSGLPNDRFSAERPEGSISTLTIQRTEQRDSAMYRCASSLRVLAVTFSTDTQYFGPGTRLTVL.

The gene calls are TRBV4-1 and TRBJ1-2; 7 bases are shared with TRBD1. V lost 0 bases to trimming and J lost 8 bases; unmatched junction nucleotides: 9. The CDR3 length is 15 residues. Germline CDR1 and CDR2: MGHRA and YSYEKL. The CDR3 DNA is TGCGCCAGCAGCCAAGAATGGCAGGGGGGCGACGGCTACACCTTC. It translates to CASSQEWQGGDGYTF.

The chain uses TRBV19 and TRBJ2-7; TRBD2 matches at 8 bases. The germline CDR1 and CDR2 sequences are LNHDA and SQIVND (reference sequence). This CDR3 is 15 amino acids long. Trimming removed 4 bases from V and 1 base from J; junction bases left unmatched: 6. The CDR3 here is CASSTRGGSSYEQYF. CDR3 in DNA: TGTGCCAGTAGTACCCGGGGGGGGTCTTCCTACGAGCAGTACTTC.